The clone carrying this TCR beta chain showed up just a few times. Its antigen remains unknown. Each cDNA molecule carried a unique molecular identifier. One entry per CDR3 protein results from TCRdb running MiXCR on the 5' RACE reads. The data show some 66,000 distinct CDR3 sequences, over 10% seen once. This specimen belongs to a study of early T cells in non-severe SARS-CoV-2 infection. In the study overall: The input, bulk RNA from unsorted whole blood, was sequenced, and chains were unpaired.

Study-wide results and limits: Matching with VDJdb favored anti-spike CD8 responses (missing private and CD4 specificities).

CDR3 length: 14 amino acids. Germline CDR1 is SNHLY and CDR2 is FYNNEI. With 6 bases clipped from V and 8 bases from J, the junction kept 10 bases outside the gene matches. This sequence joins TRBV2 and TRBJ1-2; 9 nucleotides align to TRBD1. This sequence originates from an adult who was a healthcare worker with PCR-confirmed SARS-CoV-2 infection or an uninfected control (not recorded which). The specimen sequenced was whole blood. This CDR3 is CASRPGQGGFGYTF. In DNA form, the CDR3 reads TGTGCCAGCAGGCCGGGACAGGGAGGGTTCGGCTACACCTTC. Full variable domain (rest looked up from reference TRBV2 and TRBJ1-2): EPEVTQTPSHQVTQMGQEVILRCVPISNHLYFYWYRQILGQKVEFLVSFYNNEISEKSEIFDDQFSVERPDGSNFTLKIRSTKLEDSAMYFCASRPGQGGFGYTFGSGTRLTVV.